The present T cell receptor beta chain was sequenced within a study of blood T cell repertoires in COVID-19. Whole-study context: COVID-19 samples collected from the United States, Italy and Spain covered acute and convalescent phases.

CDR3 size: 16 residues. Germline loops: CDR1 LNHNV, CDR2 YYDKDF (reference sequence). The trim removed 4 bases at V and 2 bases at J, leaving 5 bases unmatched. Original processing methods: By means of reference gene primer amplification, nucleated cell counts were estimated. TCRdb keeps only in-frame clones here, not all; method: immunoSEQ multiplex PCR. The D gene and trimming were derived from the DNA, and the V and J assignments and clone size from that table. The sample contains under 75,000 clones, roughly 79% of which appear only once. The clonotype was recovered from an elderly woman with active or convalescent COVID-19. The sequencing sample was made of peripheral blood. The rearrangement links TRBV15 to TRBJ2-3, with TRBD2 identical over 11 bases. This CDR3 is CATSKLAGASTDTQYF. CDR3 nucleotides: TGTGCCACCAGCAAACTAGCGGGGGCTTCCACAGATACGCAGTATTTT.